The source of this T cell receptor (beta chain) is a study of control samples from healthy donors and cancer patients. In germline, CDR1 is LGHNA, CDR2 YNFKEQ. Trimming removed 1 base from V and 3 bases from J, with 13 bases in between. This CDR3 region has 17 residues. Clones were sequenced by immunoSEQ multiplex PCR, and TCRdb holds only the in-frame ones, with some missing. In the table there are more than 60,000 clones, 85% to 90% of which are singletons. J is TRBJ2-6 and V is TRBV4-2; D unresolved. Material for sequencing was PBMCs. The receptor was derived from a man aged 60 to 75 with colorectal cancer. The CDR3 sequence: CASSQGSPFGGANVLTF. CDR3 bases: TGTGCCAGCAGCCAAGGCAGTCCCTTTGGTGGGGCCAACGTCCTGACTTTC.